The entry below gives a single T cell receptor (beta chain) sequence along with its context. This entry belongs to a study of blood T cell repertoires in COVID-19. Study-level background: The samples span acute and convalescent COVID-19 from the United States, Italy and Spain. PBMCs, B-cell-depleted T cells, or T cells provided the cDNA or gDNA that made up the material.

Per the study methods: Amplification from reference gene primers served as the basis for estimated nucleated cell counts. The table came from immunoSEQ multiplex PCR; TCRdb's copy has only in-frame clones and leaves some out. V and J calls plus clone size are reproduced from that table; the DNA served to infer D and trimming. The sample consists of 180,000 or so clones, around 85% of them appearing once. The CDR3 has 13 residues. CDR1 is MNHEY and CDR2 is SVGAGI in the germline V gene. V lost 9 bases, J lost 4 bases, and 10 bases lay in between. The rearrangement links TRBV6-5 to TRBJ2-6; TRBD1 is a possible D gene (6 bases). Source material: peripheral blood. This sequence was found in a man in his 60s with acute or convalescent COVID-19. Written as DNA, the CDR3 is TGTGCCAGAAGGACAGACGGGGCCAACGTCCTGACTTTC. This sequence encodes CARRTDGANVLTF.